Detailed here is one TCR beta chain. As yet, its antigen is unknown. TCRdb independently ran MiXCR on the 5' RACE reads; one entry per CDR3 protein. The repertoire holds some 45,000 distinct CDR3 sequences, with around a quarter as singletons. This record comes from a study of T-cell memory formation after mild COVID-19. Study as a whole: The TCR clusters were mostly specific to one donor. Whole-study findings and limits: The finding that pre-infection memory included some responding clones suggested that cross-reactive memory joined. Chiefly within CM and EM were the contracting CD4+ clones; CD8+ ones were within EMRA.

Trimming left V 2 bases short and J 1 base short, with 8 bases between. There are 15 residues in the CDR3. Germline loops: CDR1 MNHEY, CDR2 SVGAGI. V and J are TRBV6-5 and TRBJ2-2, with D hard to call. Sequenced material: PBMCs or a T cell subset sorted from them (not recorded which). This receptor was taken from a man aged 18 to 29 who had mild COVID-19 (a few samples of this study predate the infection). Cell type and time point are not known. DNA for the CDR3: TGTGCCAGCAGTTACATCCAGGAGAACACCGGGGAGCTGTTTTTT. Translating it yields CASSYIQENTGELFF.